Detailed here is one TCR beta chain. Germline assignment: CDR1 SGHRS and CDR2 YFSETQ. The CDR3 runs 17 residues. V lost 4 bases to trimming and J lost 0 bases; unmatched junction nucleotides: 6. This entry comes from a study of blood T cell repertoires in COVID-19. Study-wide background: Donors in the United States, Italy and Spain gave samples during acute or convalescent COVID-19.

Generated by immunoSEQ multiplex PCR, the TCRdb table keeps only in-frame clones and is missing some. The sample has under 200,000 clones; approximately 88% are singletons. Sequenced material: PBMCs or T cells enriched from blood (not recorded which). The V gene is TRBV5-1, the J gene TRBJ2-3, with 12 bases fitting TRBD2. This receptor was identified in a woman aged 60-75 years who had recovered from COVID-19. The CDR3 protein is CASSPRLAGVSTDTQYF. CDR3 DNA: TGCGCCAGCAGCCCCCGACTAGCGGGGGTAAGCACAGATACGCAGTATTTT.